Given below is one T cell receptor beta chain in context. This clonotype was counted only a few times. Its specific antigen is unknown. Base-call qualities are not available, and no considerably larger clone is one nucleotide away. The sample comes from a study of patients and donors after allogeneic stem cell transplantation (dated by TCRdb to about 2020). The germline V gene supplies CDR1 KGHSY and CDR2 FQNENV. V loses 0 bases, J loses 4 bases, and the germline ends lie 13 bases apart. The CDR3 covers 16 residues, taking in both the cysteine and the phenylalanine. Here the CDR3 DNA is all that survives: 48 bases in frame from base 1. Receptors were amplified or captured by RT-PCR. TCRdb names NextSeq 550 as the instrument used. TCRdb handled the public reads itself, with Q25 trimming in fastp and clone calling in MiXCR, and kept productive beta chains. Rows matching on CDR3 protein sequence are summarized as one entry with the most common DNA and genes. This sample has approximately 250,000 distinct CDR3 sequences in its table, and 13% to 15% of those were observed once. The biggest ten clones account for around a tenth of the sample.

Here the chain combines TRBV16 and TRBJ1-3; TRBD1 could be the D gene, as 6 bases match. The sequence derives from a human donor who was either an allogeneic HSCT recipient or a stem cell or donor lymphocyte infusion donor (not recorded which). It is not recorded whose cells these are; they may come from a transplant donor. The sample taken for sequencing was blood, either unsorted or a sorted T cell fraction (not recorded which). The nucleotides are TGTGCCAGCAGCCAATCGCAGGGGATGGGCGGAAACACCATATATTTT. Its protein product is CASSQSQGMGGNTIYF.